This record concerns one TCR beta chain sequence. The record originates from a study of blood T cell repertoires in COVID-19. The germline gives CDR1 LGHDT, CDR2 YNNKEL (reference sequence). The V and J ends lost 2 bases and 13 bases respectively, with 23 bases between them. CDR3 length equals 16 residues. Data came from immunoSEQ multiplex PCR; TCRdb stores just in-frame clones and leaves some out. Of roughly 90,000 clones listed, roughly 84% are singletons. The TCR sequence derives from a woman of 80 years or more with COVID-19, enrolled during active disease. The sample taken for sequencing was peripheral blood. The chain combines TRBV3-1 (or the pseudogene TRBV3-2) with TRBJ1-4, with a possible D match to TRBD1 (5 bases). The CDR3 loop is CASSQSLTPGLKRLFF. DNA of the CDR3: TGTGCCAGCAGCCAATCTTTAACACCGGGACTCAAGCGACTGTTTTTT.